This T cell receptor (beta chain) stems from a study of cytomegalovirus exposure and HLA in healthy donors. The study drew the donors from its approximately 110-subject validation cohort, separate from the approximately 700-subject first cohort. Trimming left V 0 bases short and J 7 bases short, with 6 bases between. Germline V CDR1 and CDR2: DFQATT, SNEGSKA (reference sequence). This CDR3 has 11 residues. In regard to this clone: Its target is not known.

The study, taken as a whole, reports: The investigators catalogued 150 to 200 TCR beta chains as cytomegalovirus-associated. The tendency of first-cohort TCR clusters to co-occur in the 120 or so validation repertoires was the finding of a later analysis.

Clones were sequenced by immunoSEQ multiplex PCR, and TCRdb holds only the in-frame ones, with some missing. The data contain 100,000 to 150,000 clones, nearly 90% of them singletons. The specimen sequenced was PBMCs. This TCR came from a woman aged 18-29 years in good health and CMV-seronegative. The rearrangement joins TRBV20-1 to TRBJ1-1; D ambiguous. The CDR3 nucleotides are TGCAGTGCTAGAGAAATGTATGAAGCTTTCTTT. It translates to CSAREMYEAFF.